This T cell receptor beta chain was recorded in a study of cytomegalovirus exposure and HLA in healthy donors. Study-wide context: The 100 to 150 validation repertoires matched the roughly 630 first-cohort repertoires in platform, a later analysis reported.

This clone was recorded a few times. The protocol was immunoSEQ multiplex PCR, while the TCRdb copy is restricted to in-frame clones and leaves out a portion. The sample has about 110,000 clones; under 85% are singletons. The CDR3 extends over 13 amino acids. From germline, CDR1 is MNHEY and CDR2 SVGAGI. V was trimmed by 6 bases and J by 10 bases, leaving 13 bases between them. The V call is TRBV6-5, the J call TRBJ1-6; D unclear. The specimen was PBMCs. The receptor comes from a woman between 18 and 29 years old in good health and CMV-seronegative. The CDR3, as DNA: TGTGCCAGCAGACCATCAACAGCATCACCCCTCCACTTT. Its translation is CASRPSTASPLHF.